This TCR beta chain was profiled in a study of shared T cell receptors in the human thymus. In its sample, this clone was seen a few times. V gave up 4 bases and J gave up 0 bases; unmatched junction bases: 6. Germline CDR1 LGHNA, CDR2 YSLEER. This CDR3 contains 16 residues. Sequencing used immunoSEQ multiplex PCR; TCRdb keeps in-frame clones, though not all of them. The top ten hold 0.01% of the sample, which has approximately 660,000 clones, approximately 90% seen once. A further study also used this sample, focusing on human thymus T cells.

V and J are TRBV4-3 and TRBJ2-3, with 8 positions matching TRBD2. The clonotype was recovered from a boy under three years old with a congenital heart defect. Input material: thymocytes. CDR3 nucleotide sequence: TGCGCCAGCAGCCCCAGGGCTAGCGGGAGCACAGATACGCAGTATTTT. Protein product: CASSPRASGSTDTQYF.